A selection of T cell receptor beta chains follows, all from one sample in a study of blood T cell repertoires in COVID-19. Sequencing was performed with immunoSEQ multiplex PCR; in TCRdb, only in-frame clones are kept and a portion is missing. The sample shows 45,000 to 55,000 clones, less than 85% of them seen only once. The sample was peripheral blood. These receptors originate from a human donor in a cohort sampled during active COVID-19. Each CDR3 is given with its conserved first and last residue. Each record gives: D gene, V gene, clone size, J gene, CDR3 protein, CDR3 DNA. A D gene is named only where the DNA matches it firmly. A clone size is listed for some rows: how often the clone was seen (once, few, many), or a class if it is expanded.

NA,TRBV4-3,NA,TRBJ1-4,CASSQERGNEKLFF,TGCGCCAGCAGCCAAGAAAGGGGTAATGAAAAACTGTTTTTT
NA,TRBV6-5,NA,TRBJ2-3,CASSYSRTDSMDTQYF,TGTGCCAGCAGTTACTCCCGGACAGATTCAATGGATACGCAGTATTTT
TRBD1,TRBV25-1,NA,TRBJ1-1,CASSTQGVGTEAFF,TGTGCCAGCAGCACACAGGGGGTCGGTACTGAAGCTTTCTTT
NA,TRBV6-2/TRBV6-3,NA,TRBJ1-1,CASSHRTEAFF,TGTGCCAGCAGTCACAGGACTGAAGCTTTCTTT
NA,TRBV9,NA,TRBJ1-3,CASSVGGSGGNTIYF,TGTGCCAGCAGCGTAGGAGGGTCGGGTGGAAACACCATATATTTT
TRBD1,TRBV10-1,NA,TRBJ2-7,CASRGWTGEKLDEQYF,TGCGCCAGCAGGGGCTGGACAGGGGAAAAGTTAGACGAGCAGTACTTC
NA,TRBV7-2,NA,TRBJ1-1,CASSFFLRAPNTEAFF,TGTGCCAGCAGCTTTTTTCTCAGAGCGCCGAACACTGAAGCTTTCTTT
NA,TRBV7-9,NA,TRBJ2-3,CASSLGSVTDTQYF,TGTGCCAGCAGCTTAGGATCGGTCACAGATACGCAGTATTTT
TRBD1,TRBV3-1/TRBV3-2,NA,TRBJ1-2,CASSHRGQNYGYTF,TGTGCCAGCAGCCACAGGGGGCAGAACTATGGCTACACCTTC
NA,TRBV11-2,NA,TRBJ1-2,CASSSRGSGYTF,TGTGCCAGCAGCTCAAGGGGATCCGGCTACACCTTC
TRBD2,TRBV7-2,few,TRBJ2-2,CASKSGGANTGELFF,TGTGCCAGCAAGAGCGGGGGAGCTAACACCGGGGAGCTGTTTTTT
NA,TRBV9,NA,TRBJ1-2,CASSSRGYTF,TGTGCCAGCAGCTCCAGAGGCTACACCTTC
NA,TRBV10-3,NA,TRBJ1-3,CAIEDSRGAGNTIYF,TGTGCCATCGAAGATTCCAGGGGAGCTGGAAACACCATATATTTT
NA,TRBV6-5,NA,TRBJ1-3,CASSQQGPGNTIYF,TGTGCCAGCAGTCAACAGGGCCCTGGAAACACCATATATTTT
TRBD2,TRBV5-4,NA,TRBJ2-1,CASSRLADNEQFF,TGTGCCAGCAGCCGACTAGCGGACAATGAGCAGTTCTTC
TRBD1,TRBV5-1,NA,TRBJ2-6,CASSLGQGAPSGANVLTF,TGCGCCAGCAGCTTGGGACAGGGGGCCCCCTCTGGGGCCAACGTCCTGACTTTC
NA,TRBV12-3/TRBV12-4,NA,TRBJ2-1,CASSLQVSNEQFF,TGTGCCAGCAGTCTGCAGGTCAGCAATGAGCAGTTCTTC
NA,TRBV28,NA,TRBJ2-1,CASRAALGVGGDEQFF,TGTGCCAGCAGGGCCGCTCTCGGGGTGGGGGGTGATGAGCAGTTCTTC
TRBD1,TRBV9,NA,TRBJ1-2,CASSVGDSGYTF,TGTGCCAGCAGCGTAGGGGACAGTGGCTACACCTTC
NA,TRBV4-3,NA,TRBJ2-5,CASSQDRRETQYF,TGCGCCAGCAGCCAAGATAGGCGGGAGACCCAGTACTTC
TRBD2,TRBV7-2,NA,TRBJ2-1,CASSLVGGGAVSEQFF,TGTGCCAGCAGCTTAGTGGGCGGGGGGGCCGTGAGTGAGCAGTTCTTC
TRBD1,TRBV6-2/TRBV6-3,NA,TRBJ2-3,CASSYSKGAESDTQYF,TGTGCCAGCAGTTACTCGAAGGGGGCGGAATCAGATACGCAGTATTTT
TRBD1,TRBV5-6,NA,TRBJ2-3,CASSLSWTGGPRTDTQYF,TGTGCCAGCAGCTTGTCTTGGACAGGGGGGCCCCGCACAGATACGCAGTATTTT
TRBD1,TRBV5-6,NA,TRBJ2-6,CASSLVGFGTAAGANVLTF,TGTGCCAGCAGCTTGGTTGGGTTTGGGACAGCAGCTGGGGCCAACGTCCTGACTTTC
NA,TRBV5-1,NA,TRBJ1-6,CASSYVTGSDSPLHF,TGCGCCAGCAGCTACGTAACAGGGTCTGATTCACCCCTCCACTTT
TRBD1,TRBV6-2/TRBV6-3,NA,TRBJ1-6,CASSSGTGSSPLHF,TGTGCCAGCAGCTCCGGGACAGGGTCCTCACCCCTCCACTTT
TRBD1,TRBV19,NA,TRBJ2-7,CASSRGQGYNEQYF,TGTGCCAGTTCGCGGGGACAGGGTTATAACGAGCAGTACTTC
TRBD2,TRBV27,NA,TRBJ2-2,CASRTSGGAGELFF,TGTGCCAGCAGGACTAGCGGGGGGGCCGGGGAGCTGTTTTTT
TRBD2,TRBV4-2,NA,TRBJ2-3,CASSQGVGLAANTDTQYF,TGTGCCAGCAGCCAGGGGGTGGGACTAGCGGCAAACACAGATACGCAGTATTTT
NA,TRBV30,NA,TRBJ1-2,CAWQGMQGIATYGYTF,TGTGCCTGGCAAGGAATGCAGGGGATTGCCACCTATGGCTACACCTTC
TRBD2,TRBV6-2/TRBV6-3,NA,TRBJ2-3,CASSYLAGGIKVLRDTQYF,TGTGCCAGCAGTTATCTCGCGGGGGGGATTAAAGTCCTTAGAGATACGCAGTATTTT
NA,TRBV7-2,NA,TRBJ2-4,CASSSGQSGIIQYF,TGTGCCAGCAGCTCCGGACAGTCAGGAATCATTCAGTACTTC
NA,TRBV11-1,NA,TRBJ2-7,CASSLTGFEQYF,TGTGCCAGCAGCCTCACAGGGTTCGAGCAGTACTTC
NA,TRBV3-1/TRBV3-2,NA,TRBJ1-2,CASSQMAGVRSGYTF,TGTGCCAGCAGCCAGATGGCCGGAGTCCGGAGCGGCTACACCTTC